The 19 T cell receptor beta chains below were found in one sample sequenced in a study of early T cells in non-severe SARS-CoV-2 infection. TCRdb independently ran MiXCR on the 5' RACE reads; one entry per CDR3 protein. The sample lists about 110,000 distinct CDR3 sequences, 12% occurring once. The sequenced sample was whole blood. The origin of the receptors is an adult who was a healthcare worker with PCR-confirmed SARS-CoV-2 infection or an uninfected control (not recorded which).

This chain joins TRBV29-1 and TRBJ2-7; a weak D match, TRBD1 (5 bases). Germline CDR1 is SQVTM and CDR2 is ANQGSEA. The CDR3 consists of 11 residues. Trimming took 4 bases from V and 3 from J, leaving 7 bases between them. CDR3 DNA sequence: TGCAGCGTTGGACAGAACTACGAGCAGTACTTC. Translation: CSVGQNYEQYF.

The chain employs TRBV7-2 and TRBJ2-1; tentatively, D is TRBD1 or TRBD2 (5 bases each). The CDR3 runs to 16 residues. V dropped 1 base and J dropped 2 bases, with 12 bases sitting between them. Germline loops: CDR1 SGHTA, CDR2 FQGNSA. This CDR3 reads CASSLVGGSPYNEQFF. For the CDR3, the DNA is TGTGCCAGCAGCTTAGTTGGGGGAAGTCCCTACAATGAGCAGTTCTTC.

The CDR3 coding sequence is TGCGCCAGCAGTGATGGGCAGAACACAGATACGCAGTATTTT. Its translation is CASSDGQNTDTQYF. The V call is TRBV10-2, the J call TRBJ2-3; no reliable D call. Deletions cut 3 bases from V and 2 bases from J, with 9 bases between. The length of the CDR3 is 14 residues. Germline loops: CDR1 WSHSY, CDR2 SAAADI.

This clonotype has a handful of counts. The gene calls are TRBV4-2 and TRBJ2-3, with 12 bases that match TRBD2. The CDR3 contains 18 residues. CDR1 and CDR2 from the germline V gene are LGHNA and YNFKEQ. Germline trimming cut 3 bases from V and 4 bases from J; bases unmatched to any gene: 11. CDR3 sequence (DNA): TGTGCCAGCAGCCACCGACCAGCTAGCGGGGGGGAGGCAGATACGCAGTATTTT. It yields the protein CASSHRPASGGEADTQYF.

Many counts were recorded for this clonotype. This chain connects TRBV7-2 to TRBJ2-5; no clear D gene. CDR3 size: 13 residues. The V and J ends lost 1 base and 5 bases respectively, with 8 bases between them. Per the germline V gene, CDR1 is SGHTA and CDR2 is FQGNSA. The CDR3 coding sequence is TGTGCCAGCAGCTTAGGGGGATTTGAGACCCAGTACTTC. Its protein is CASSLGGFETQYF. Full variable domain (missing parts from reference TRBV7-2 and TRBJ2-5): GAGVSQSPSNKVTEKGKDVELRCDPISGHTALYWYRQSLGQGLEFLIYFQGNSAPDKSGLPSDRFSAERTGGSVSTLTIQRTQQEDSAVYLCASSLGGFETQYFGPGTRLLVL.

The chain uses TRBV20-1 and TRBJ2-1; no reliable D call. CDR3 size: 12 residues. The ends were cut back, 1 base at V and 4 bases at J, with 5 bases in the middle. Germline CDR1 is DFQATT and CDR2 is SNEGSKA (reference sequence). CDR3 residues: CSARGIYNEQFF. The DNA for the CDR3 is TGCAGTGCTAGAGGCATTTACAATGAGCAGTTCTTC.

The table lists this clonotype with many counts. V gene TRBV5-1 combines with J gene TRBJ2-7, with D maybe TRBD1 (5 bases). The length of the CDR3 is 14 residues. V shed 4 bases and J shed 0 bases, with 11 bases lying between them. The germline CDR1 and CDR2 sequences are SGHRS and YFSETQ. The CDR3 region is CASSADISSYEQYF. In nucleotides, the CDR3 is TGCGCCAGCAGCGCGGACATAAGCTCCTACGAGCAGTACTTC.

This clonotype was counted at least ten times. The V and J genes are TRBV5-1 and TRBJ2-1; 8 bases fit TRBD2. V was clipped by 4 bases and J by 5 bases; unmatched bases: 8. Per the germline V gene, CDR1 is SGHRS and CDR2 is YFSETQ. CDR3 length: 15 amino acids. As DNA, the CDR3 is TGCGCCAGCAGCCGAGTGATAGCGGGAAACAATGAGCAGTTCTTC. It specifies CASSRVIAGNNEQFF.

This clonotype has a count of ten or more. This chain uses TRBV14 with TRBJ1-1; TRBD1 might be the D (6 bases). Germline V lookup: CDR1 SGHDN, CDR2 FVKESK. CDR3 length equals 14 residues. V lost 0 bases, J lost 6 bases, and 11 bases lay in between. CDR3 amino acids: CASSQEARTAEAFF. The CDR3 coding sequence is TGTGCCAGCAGCCAAGAGGCTAGGACAGCTGAAGCTTTCTTT.

This clonotype was counted ten times or more. This chain uses TRBV20-1 with TRBJ2-2; 8 positions agree with TRBD2. The CDR3 has 18 residues. J lost 5 bases, V lost 4 bases, and 18 bases had no gene match. Germline V CDR1 and CDR2: DFQATT, SNEGSKA (reference sequence). CDR3 in amino acids: CSAMMTKDTGGHTGELFF. CDR3 nucleotides: TGCAGTGCTATGATGACCAAAGATACGGGGGGGCATACCGGGGAGCTGTTTTTT.

This chain uses TRBV7-9 with TRBJ1-1, with 9 bases aligning to TRBD1. The germline V gene has CDR1 SEHNR and CDR2 FQNEAQ (reference sequence). The CDR3 contains 12 residues. Trimming cost V 6 bases and J 7 bases; bases outside gene matches: 3. CDR3 region: CASRQGAGEAFF. The CDR3 region has the DNA TGTGCCAGCAGACAGGGGGCCGGTGAAGCTTTCTTT.

This clonotype turned up a few times. The CDR3 protein is CASSPLGIRKGGTYEQYF. In nucleotides, the CDR3 is TGTGCCAGCTCACCATTAGGGATCCGGAAAGGGGGTACCTACGAGCAGTACTTC. The chain has TRBV18 and TRBJ2-7; weak D call: TRBD1 (6 bases). V was clipped by 2 bases and J by 2 bases, with 22 bases between them. Germline loops: CDR1 KGHSH, CDR2 LQKENI. The length of the CDR3 is 18 residues.

This clonotype was seen more than once but under ten times. The chain uses TRBV6-6 and TRBJ1-4; TRBD1 might be the D (5 bases). Deletions cut 3 bases from V and 3 bases from J, with 14 bases between. The CDR3 consists of 16 residues. CDR1 and CDR2 (germline): MNHNY, SVGAGI (reference sequence). The CDR3 is CASSYPGNLANEKLFF. In nucleotides, the CDR3 is TGTGCCAGCAGTTATCCAGGGAATCTGGCTAATGAAAAACTGTTTTTT.

This clonotype was observed many times. The V gene is TRBV3-1, the J gene TRBJ1-6; D remains ambiguous. Deletions cut 1 base from V and 7 bases from J, with 11 bases between. The CDR3 spans 15 residues. Germline CDR1 is LGHDT and CDR2 is YNNKEL (reference sequence). This chain's CDR3 is CASSQVLPGNSPLHF. CDR3 bases: TGTGCCAGCAGCCAAGTGTTGCCGGGGAATTCACCCCTCCACTTT.

There are many counts of this clonotype. The chain couples TRBV5-1 to TRBJ1-1; 7 nucleotides agree with TRBD1. J was trimmed by 1 base and V by 4 bases; bases with no gene match: 7. Germline values: CDR1 SGHRS, CDR2 YFSETQ. CDR3 length: 15 residues. The CDR3 is CASSPHRDRNTEAFF. CDR3 DNA: TGCGCCAGCAGCCCACACCGGGACAGGAACACTGAAGCTTTCTTT. Variable domain in full (rest from reference TRBV5-1 and TRBJ1-1): KAGVTQTPRYLIKTRGQQVTLSCSPISGHRSVSWYQQTPGQGLQFLFEYFSETQRNKGNFPGRFSGRQFSNSRSEMNVSTLELGDSALYLCASSPHRDRNTEAFFGQGTRLTVV.

In its sample, this clonotype was seen many times. The genes are TRBV10-1 and TRBJ2-1; D gene uncertain. V was trimmed by 6 bases and J by 8 bases, leaving 2 bases between them. The CDR3 is made up of 9 amino acids. Germline CDR1 is WNHNN and CDR2 is SYGVQD (reference sequence). The CDR3 bases are TGCGCCAGCAGGGATGAGCAGTTCTTC. Translation: CASRDEQFF.

This chain joins TRBV2 and TRBJ1-1; the match to TRBD1 covers 8 bases. Unmatched junction bases numbered 3, after V lost 4 bases and J lost 5 bases. CDR3 length: 13 amino acids. Looked up from germline, CDR1 is SNHLY and CDR2 is FYNNEI. The CDR3 DNA follows: TGTGCCAGCAGTGGACAGGGGAGGACTGAAGCTTTCTTT. Translated, it gives CASSGQGRTEAFF.

As DNA, the CDR3 is TGCAGCGTTGAAGCCGCCCGGGGTACCGGGGAGCTGTTTTTT. The encoded protein is CSVEAARGTGELFF. The rearrangement uses TRBV29-1 and TRBJ2-2, with a weak D call TRBD2 (5 bases). CDR3 size: 14 residues. Trimming cost V 1 base and J 5 bases, with 11 bases left between them. Germline-derived CDR1 and CDR2 are SQVTM and ANQGSEA.

The sample holds many counts of this clonotype. The chain couples TRBV20-1 to TRBJ2-1, with TRBD2 matching 14 bases. The CDR3 has 14 amino acids. The germline CDR1 and CDR2 sequences are DFQATT and SNEGSKA (reference sequence). V was pared by 6 bases and J by 8 bases, with 6 bases of the junction left unmatched. CDR3 nucleotide sequence: TGCAGTGCCCGACTAGCGGGAGGGGTAGATGAGCAGTTCTTC. Residues: CSARLAGGVDEQFF.